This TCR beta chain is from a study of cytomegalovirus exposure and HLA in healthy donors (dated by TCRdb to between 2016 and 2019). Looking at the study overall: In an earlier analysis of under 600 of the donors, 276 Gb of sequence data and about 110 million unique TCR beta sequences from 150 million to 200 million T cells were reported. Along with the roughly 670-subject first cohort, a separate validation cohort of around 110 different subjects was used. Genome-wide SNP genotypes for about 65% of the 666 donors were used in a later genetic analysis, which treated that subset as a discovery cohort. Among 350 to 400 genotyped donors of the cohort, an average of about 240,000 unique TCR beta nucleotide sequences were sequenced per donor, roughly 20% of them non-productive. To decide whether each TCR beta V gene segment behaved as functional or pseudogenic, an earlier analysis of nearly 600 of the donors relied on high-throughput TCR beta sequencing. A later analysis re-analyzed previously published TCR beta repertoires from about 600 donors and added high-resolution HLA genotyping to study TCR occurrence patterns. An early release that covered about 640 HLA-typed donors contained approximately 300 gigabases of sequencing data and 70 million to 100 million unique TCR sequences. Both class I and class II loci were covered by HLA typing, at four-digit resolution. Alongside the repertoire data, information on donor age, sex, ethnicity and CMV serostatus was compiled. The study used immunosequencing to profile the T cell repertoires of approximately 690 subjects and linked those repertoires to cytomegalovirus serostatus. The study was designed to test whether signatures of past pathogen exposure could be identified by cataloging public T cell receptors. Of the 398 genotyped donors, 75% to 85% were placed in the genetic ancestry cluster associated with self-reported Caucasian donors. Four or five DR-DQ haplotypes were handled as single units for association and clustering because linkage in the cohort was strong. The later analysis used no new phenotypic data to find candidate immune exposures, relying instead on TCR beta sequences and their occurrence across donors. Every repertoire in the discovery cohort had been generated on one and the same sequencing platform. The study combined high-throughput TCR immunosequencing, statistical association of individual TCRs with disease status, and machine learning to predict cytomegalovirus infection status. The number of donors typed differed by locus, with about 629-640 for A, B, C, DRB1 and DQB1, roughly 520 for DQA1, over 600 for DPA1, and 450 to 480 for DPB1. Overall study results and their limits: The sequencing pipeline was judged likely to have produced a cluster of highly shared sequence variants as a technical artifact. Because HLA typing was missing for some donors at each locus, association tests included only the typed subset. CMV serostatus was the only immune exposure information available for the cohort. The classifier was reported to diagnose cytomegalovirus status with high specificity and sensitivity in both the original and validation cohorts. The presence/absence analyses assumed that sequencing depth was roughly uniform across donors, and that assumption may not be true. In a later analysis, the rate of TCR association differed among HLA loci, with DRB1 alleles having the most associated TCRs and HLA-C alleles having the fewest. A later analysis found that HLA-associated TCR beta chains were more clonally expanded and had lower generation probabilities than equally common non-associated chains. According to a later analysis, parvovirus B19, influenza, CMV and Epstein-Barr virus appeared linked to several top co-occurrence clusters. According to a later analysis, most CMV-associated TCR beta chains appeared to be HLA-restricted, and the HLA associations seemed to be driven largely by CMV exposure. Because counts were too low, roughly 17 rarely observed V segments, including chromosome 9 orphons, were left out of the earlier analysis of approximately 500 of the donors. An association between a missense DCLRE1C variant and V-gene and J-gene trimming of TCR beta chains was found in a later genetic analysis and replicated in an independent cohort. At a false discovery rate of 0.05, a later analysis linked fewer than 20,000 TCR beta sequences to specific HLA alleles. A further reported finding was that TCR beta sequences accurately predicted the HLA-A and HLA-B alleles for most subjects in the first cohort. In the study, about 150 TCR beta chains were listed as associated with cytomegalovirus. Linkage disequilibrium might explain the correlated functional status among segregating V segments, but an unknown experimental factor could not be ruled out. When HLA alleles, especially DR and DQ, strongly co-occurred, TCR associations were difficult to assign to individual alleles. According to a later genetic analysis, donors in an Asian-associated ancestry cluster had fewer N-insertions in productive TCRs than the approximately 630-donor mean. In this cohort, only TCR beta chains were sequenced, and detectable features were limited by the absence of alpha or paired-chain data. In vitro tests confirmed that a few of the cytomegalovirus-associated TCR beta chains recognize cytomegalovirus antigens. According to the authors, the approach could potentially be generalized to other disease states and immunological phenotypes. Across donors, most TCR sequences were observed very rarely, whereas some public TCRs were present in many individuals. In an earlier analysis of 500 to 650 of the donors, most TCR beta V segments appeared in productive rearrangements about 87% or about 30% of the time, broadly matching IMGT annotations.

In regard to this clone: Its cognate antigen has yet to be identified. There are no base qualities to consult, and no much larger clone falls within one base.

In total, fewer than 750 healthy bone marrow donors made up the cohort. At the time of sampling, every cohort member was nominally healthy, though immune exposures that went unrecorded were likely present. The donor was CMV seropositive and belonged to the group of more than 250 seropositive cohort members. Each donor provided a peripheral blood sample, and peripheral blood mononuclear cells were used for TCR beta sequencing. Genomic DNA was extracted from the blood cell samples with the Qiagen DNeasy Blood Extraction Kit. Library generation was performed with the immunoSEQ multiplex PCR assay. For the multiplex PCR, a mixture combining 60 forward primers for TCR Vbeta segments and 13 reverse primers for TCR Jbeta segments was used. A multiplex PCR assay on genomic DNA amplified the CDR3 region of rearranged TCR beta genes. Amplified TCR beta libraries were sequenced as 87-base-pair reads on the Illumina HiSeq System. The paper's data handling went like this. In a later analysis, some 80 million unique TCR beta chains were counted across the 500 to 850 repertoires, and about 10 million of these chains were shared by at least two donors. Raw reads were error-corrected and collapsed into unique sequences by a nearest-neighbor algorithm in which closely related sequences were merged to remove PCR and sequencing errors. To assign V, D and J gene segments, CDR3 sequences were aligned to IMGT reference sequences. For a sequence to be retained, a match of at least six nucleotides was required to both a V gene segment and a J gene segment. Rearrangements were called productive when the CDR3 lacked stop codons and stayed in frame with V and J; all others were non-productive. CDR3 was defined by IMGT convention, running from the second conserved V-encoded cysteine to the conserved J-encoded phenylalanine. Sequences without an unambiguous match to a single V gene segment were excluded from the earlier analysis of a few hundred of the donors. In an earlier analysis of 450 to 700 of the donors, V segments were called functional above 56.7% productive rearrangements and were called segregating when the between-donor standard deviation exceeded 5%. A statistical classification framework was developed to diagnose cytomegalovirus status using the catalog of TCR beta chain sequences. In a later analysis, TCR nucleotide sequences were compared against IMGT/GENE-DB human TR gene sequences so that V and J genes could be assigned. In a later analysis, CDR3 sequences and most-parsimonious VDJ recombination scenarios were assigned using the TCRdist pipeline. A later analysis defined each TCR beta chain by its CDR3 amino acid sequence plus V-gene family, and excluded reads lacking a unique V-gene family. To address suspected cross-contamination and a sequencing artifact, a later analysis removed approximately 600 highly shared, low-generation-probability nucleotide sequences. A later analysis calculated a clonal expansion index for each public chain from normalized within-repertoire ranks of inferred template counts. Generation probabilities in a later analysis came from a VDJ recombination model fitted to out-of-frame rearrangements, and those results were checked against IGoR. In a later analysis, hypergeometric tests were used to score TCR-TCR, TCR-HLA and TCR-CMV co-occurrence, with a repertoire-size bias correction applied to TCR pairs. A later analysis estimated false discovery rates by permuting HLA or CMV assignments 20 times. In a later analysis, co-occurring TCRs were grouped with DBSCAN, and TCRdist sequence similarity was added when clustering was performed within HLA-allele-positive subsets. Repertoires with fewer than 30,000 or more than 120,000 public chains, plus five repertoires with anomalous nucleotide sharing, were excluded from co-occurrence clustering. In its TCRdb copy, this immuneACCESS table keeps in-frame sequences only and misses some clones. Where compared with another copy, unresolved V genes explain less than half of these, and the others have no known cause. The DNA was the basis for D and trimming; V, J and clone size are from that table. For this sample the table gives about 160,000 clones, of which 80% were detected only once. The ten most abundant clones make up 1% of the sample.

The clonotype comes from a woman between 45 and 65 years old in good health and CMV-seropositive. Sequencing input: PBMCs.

The DNA sequence is TGTGCCAGCAGCCCAGGACTAGCGGGTTATAAGGATGAGCAGTTCTTC. It is translated as CASSPGLAGYKDEQFF. Recombination connected TRBV14 to TRBJ2-1; TRBD2 lines up with 11 middle nucleotides. Relative to germline, V is missing 4 bases and J is missing 8 bases, with 10 bases of the junction outside any gene match. The CDR3 numbers 16 residues from cysteine through phenylalanine. CDR3 DNA only is kept here, 48 bases in frame from base 1. CDR1 and CDR2 are drawn from the germline V gene: SGHDN, FVKESK.